The clone carrying this T cell receptor beta chain was detected once. Sequenced by immunoSEQ multiplex PCR; TCRdb stores in-frame clones only, minus some. In the table there are 80,000 or so clones, around 92% of which are singletons. The sample comes from a study of T cell changes during pregnancy in multiple sclerosis. Looked up from germline, CDR1 is SGHTA and CDR2 is FQGTGA. This CDR3 contains 14 residues. V was pared by 0 bases and J by 7 bases, with 10 bases between. V is TRBV7-3 and J is TRBJ2-1; weak D call: TRBD1 (5 bases). The sequence was collected from a female donor with multiple sclerosis, enrolled in a pregnancy study. Sequenced here: peripheral blood, sampled before pregnancy. The CDR3 loop reads CASSLTGAPNEQFF. For the CDR3, the DNA is TGTGCCAGCAGCTTAACTGGGGCCCCGAATGAGCAGTTCTTC.